A single sample gave rise to the 15 T cell receptor beta chains below, sequenced in a study of blood T cell repertoires in COVID-19. TCRdb's table, derived via immunoSEQ multiplex PCR, lists solely in-frame clones and lacks some. Here the sample spans about 280,000 clones, approximately 86% being singletons. The sample comprised peripheral blood. The receptors originated from a woman between 25 and 40 years old who had recovered from COVID-19.

Only one count was recorded for this clone. V gene TRBV11-2 combines with J gene TRBJ2-2; maybe TRBD2 (6 bases). The germline V gene has CDR1 SGHAT and CDR2 FQNNGV. The V and J ends lost 5 bases and 2 bases respectively, with 12 bases between them. This CDR3 contains 15 residues. CDR3 in DNA: TGTGCCAGCAGCCCACCGGGAGCCAACACCGGGGAGCTGTTTTTT. Protein product: CASSPPGANTGELFF.

The chain has TRBV4-1 and TRBJ2-7, with D tentatively TRBD1 (6 bases). V dropped 2 bases and J dropped 3 bases, with 20 bases sitting between them. Germline CDR1 MGHRA, CDR2 YSYEKL. This CDR3 has 17 residues. The CDR3 reads CASSQPTSASGVYEQYF. CDR3 sequence (DNA): TGCGCCAGCAGCCAACCAACTTCTGCGTCAGGGGTCTACGAGCAGTACTTC.

In this sample, this clone turned up a few times. The chain employs TRBV19 and TRBJ1-1; the match to TRBD1 covers 9 bases. The germline CDR1 and CDR2 sequences are LNHDA and SQIVND (reference sequence). CDR3 length: 16 residues. J was trimmed by 4 bases and V by 3 bases; bases with no gene match: 9. DNA for the CDR3: TGTGCCAGTAGTATGAGGACAGGGGTAAAGAGCACTGAAGCTTTCTTT. It yields the protein CASSMRTGVKSTEAFF.

This clone was seen a handful of times. V is TRBV27 and J is TRBJ1-5, with 7 bases aligning to TRBD1. Germline CDR1 is MNHEY and CDR2 is SMNVEV (reference sequence). This CDR3 comprises 13 residues. V lost 6 bases to trimming and J lost 7 bases; unmatched junction nucleotides: 6. The DNA of the CDR3 is TGTGCCAGCAGACTTACAGGGGACCAGCCCCAGCATTTT. This encodes CASRLTGDQPQHF.

V and J are TRBV4-3 and TRBJ1-4, with D possibly being TRBD1 (6 bases). With 0 bases removed from V and 8 bases from J, the gap between germline ends came to 7 bases. The germline V gene encodes CDR1 LGHNA and CDR2 YSLEER. This CDR3 has 13 residues. In DNA form, the CDR3 reads TGCGCCAGCAGCCAAGATACAGGGGAAAAACTGTTTTTT. Translating gives CASSQDTGEKLFF.

The chain couples TRBV2 to TRBJ1-4; 10 nucleotides agree with TRBD1. The CDR3 is made up of 14 amino acids. Unmatched junction bases numbered 6, after V lost 6 bases and J lost 8 bases. Germline lookup yields CDR1 SNHLY and CDR2 FYNNEI. Written as DNA, the CDR3 is TGTGCCAGCAGACGGACAGGGGGGCTGGAAAAACTGTTTTTT. Amino acid sequence: CASRRTGGLEKLFF. Full variable domain (missing parts from reference TRBV2 and TRBJ1-4): EPEVTQTPSHQVTQMGQEVILRCVPISNHLYFYWYRQILGQKVEFLVSFYNNEISEKSEIFDDQFSVERPDGSNFTLKIRSTKLEDSAMYFCASRRTGGLEKLFFGSGTQLSVL.

The gene calls are TRBV19 and TRBJ1-2, with 9 nucleotides matching TRBD1. The germline CDR1 and CDR2 sequences are LNHDA and SQIVND (reference sequence). J gave up 6 bases and V 5 bases, and 1 base lay outside the gene matches. The CDR3 covers 12 residues. CDR3 DNA: TGTGCCAGTAGTTGGACAGGGGATGGCTACACCTTC. This encodes CASSWTGDGYTF.

This chain links TRBV6-5 with TRBJ1-1, with 7 bases matching TRBD1. The CDR3 loop spans 16 amino acids. After removal of 0 bases from V and 2 bases from J, the junction contained 6 bases not matched to a gene. Germline V gene data show CDR1 as MNHEY and CDR2 as SVGAGI. The CDR3 DNA is TGTGCCAGCAGTTACTCTCTGGGACAGCTAAACACTGAAGCTTTCTTT. Protein sequence: CASSYSLGQLNTEAFF.

The rearrangement uses TRBV7-9 and TRBJ2-2, with TRBD1 matching 9 bases. V gave up 6 bases and J gave up 5 bases; unmatched junction bases: 10. Germline CDR1 SEHNR, CDR2 FQNEAQ (reference sequence). The CDR3 sequence is 16 residues long. CDR3 sequence (DNA): TGTGCCAGCAGAGAATCCGGGACAGGGATAACCGGGGAGCTGTTTTTT. This codes for CASRESGTGITGELFF.

V usage is TRBV6-5 and J usage is TRBJ2-7, with 8 bases aligning to TRBD2. Germline CDR1 is MNHEY and CDR2 is SVGAGI. This CDR3 has 15 residues. Trimming took 6 bases from V and 4 from J; bases not matched to a gene: 11. The CDR3 spells CASSPPVAGRYEQYF. The CDR3, as DNA: TGTGCCAGCAGCCCCCCTGTAGCGGGAAGGTACGAGCAGTACTTC.

This clone has just one count. The J gene is TRBJ2-1, the V gene TRBV4-3; 14 bases are a match to TRBD2. J was trimmed by 8 bases and V by 4 bases; bases with no gene match: 10. The CDR3 extends over 17 amino acids. The germline V gene has CDR1 LGHNA and CDR2 YSLEER. Here the CDR3 reads CASSPRLAGGPGDEQFF. The CDR3 bases are TGCGCCAGCAGCCCCAGACTAGCGGGAGGGCCTGGGGATGAGCAGTTCTTC.

The chain recombines TRBV7-3 with TRBJ2-1; maybe TRBD2 (5 bases). CDR1 and CDR2 from the germline V gene are SGHTA and FQGTGA. V lost 2 bases and J lost 1, with 9 bases in between. The CDR3 is made up of 15 amino acids. CDR3 nucleotides: TGTGCCAGCAGCTTAGAGCCGGGGTCCTACAATGAGCAGTTCTTC. It is translated as CASSLEPGSYNEQFF.

The chain joins TRBV7-9 to TRBJ2-1; TRBD2 matches at 9 bases. The length of the CDR3 is 16 residues. After removal of 1 base from V and 5 bases from J, the junction contained 6 bases not matched to a gene. Germline loops: CDR1 SEHNR, CDR2 FQNEAQ (reference sequence). The CDR3 DNA is TGTGCCAGCAGCTTAGAGTTGAGGACTAGCGACAATGAGCAGTTCTTC. Protein product: CASSLELRTSDNEQFF.

This rearrangement joins TRBV29-1 to TRBJ1-2; TRBD1 matches at 7 bases. Trimming cost V 0 bases and J 4 bases; bases outside gene matches: 5. CDR3 length: 14 amino acids. Germline values: CDR1 SQVTM, CDR2 ANQGSEA. In DNA form, the CDR3 reads TGCAGCGTTGAAGATCAAGGGACAGTCTATGGCTACACCTTC. Translating gives CSVEDQGTVYGYTF.

V and J are TRBV19 and TRBJ1-4, with no clear D. Germline CDR1 is LNHDA and CDR2 is SQIVND (reference sequence). Trimming took 2 bases from V and 10 from J, leaving 17 bases between them. This CDR3 comprises 15 residues. The CDR3 DNA reads TGTGCCAGTAGTATAATGTCGGGAGGAGAAGGAAAACTGTTTTTT. This sequence encodes CASSIMSGGEGKLFF. Complete variable domain (other parts from reference TRBV19 and TRBJ1-4): DGGITQSPKYLFRKEGQNVTLSCEQNLNHDAMYWYRQDPGQGLRLIYYSQIVNDFQKGDIAEGYSVSREKKESFPLTVTSAQKNPTAFYLCASSIMSGGEGKLFFGSGTQLSVL.